A single sample is the source of the 12 T cell receptor beta chains below, sequenced in a study of STAT5B mutations in CD4+ large granular lymphocyte leukemia. Assay used: immunoSEQ multiplex PCR; TCRdb lists only in-frame clones, some missing. This table has more than 30,000 clones, about 88% appearing once. Sequencing was done on a sample of CD4+ T cells from blood buffy coats. The source of these receptors is a human donor in good health.

Here the CDR3 reads CASSLVGGGHSPLHF. In DNA, the CDR3 is TGTGCCAGCAGCTTAGTGGGTGGGGGGCATTCACCCCTCCACTTT. The J gene is TRBJ1-6, the V gene TRBV7-8; D possibly corresponds to TRBD1 (6 bases). The CDR3 spans 15 residues. Trimming left V 1 base short and J 8 bases short, with 12 bases between. Looked up from germline, CDR1 is SGHVS and CDR2 is FQNEAQ. Full variable domain (missing parts from reference TRBV7-8 and TRBJ1-6): GAGVSQSPRYKVAKRGQDVALRCDPISGHVSLFWYQQALGQGPEFLTYFQNEAQLDKSGLPSDRFFAERPEGSVSTLKIQRTQQEDSAVYLCASSLVGGGHSPLHFGNGTRLTVT.

The table lists this clone with a count of one. The chain joins TRBV13 to TRBJ1-2; D gene ambiguous. Germline V gene sequence: CDR1 PRHDT, CDR2 FYEKMQ (reference sequence). V gave up 4 bases and J gave up 0 bases, with 9 bases separating them. The CDR3 has 14 amino acids. CDR3: CASSSRVPNYGYTF. Here the CDR3 DNA reads TGTGCCAGCAGCTCGCGGGTTCCTAACTATGGCTACACCTTC.

The rearrangement links TRBV5-1 to TRBJ2-1, with 7 bases identical to TRBD2. CDR1 and CDR2 from the germline V gene are SGHRS and YFSETQ. Trimming cost V 0 bases and J 9 bases; bases outside gene matches: 15. The CDR3 sequence is 17 residues long. The DNA of the CDR3 is TGCGCCAGCAGCTTGGCCTTTGGCTATCGGGAGCGGGGTGAGCAGTTCTTC. Its protein product is CASSLAFGYRERGEQFF.

The chain joins TRBV5-8 to TRBJ2-2; TRBD2 might be the D (6 bases). Trimming stripped 2 bases from V and 4 bases from J, with 15 bases between. CDR1 SGHTS and CDR2 YDEGEE come from the germline V gene. There are 16 residues in the CDR3. DNA for the CDR3: TGTGCCAGCAGCTTCAATAGGGGACTCCGCACCGGGGAGCTGTTTTTT. Translating it yields CASSFNRGLRTGELFF.

The CDR3 here is CASSFRGQETQYF. The CDR3, as DNA: TGTGCCAGCAGCTTCCGGGGGCAAGAGACCCAGTACTTC. The chain joins TRBV7-2 to TRBJ2-5; TRBD2 is a possible D gene (6 bases). CDR3 size: 13 residues. Germline V lookup: CDR1 SGHTA, CDR2 FQGNSA. The ends were cut back, 3 bases at V and 2 bases at J, with 7 bases in the middle.

This clone was detected once. The chain has TRBV19 and TRBJ1-3; D is unclear. The germline V gene encodes CDR1 LNHDA and CDR2 SQIVND (reference sequence). Trimming cost V 3 bases and J 2 bases, with 11 bases left between them. The CDR3 extends over 15 amino acids. The CDR3 region is CASSISRSAGNTIYF. The CDR3 DNA reads as TGTGCCAGTAGTATTTCTCGGTCAGCTGGAAACACCATATATTTT. Looking up the rest from reference TRBV19 and TRBJ1-3 gives the full variable domain: DGGITQSPKYLFRKEGQNVTLSCEQNLNHDAMYWYRQDPGQGLRLIYYSQIVNDFQKGDIAEGYSVSREKKESFPLTVTSAQKNPTAFYLCASSISRSAGNTIYFGEGSWLTVV.

This chain links TRBV23-1 with TRBJ2-4; a weak D match, TRBD1 (5 bases). TRBV23-1 is annotated as an ORF whose role is uncertain. Trimming cost V 0 bases and J 3 bases, with 15 bases left between them. The CDR3 covers 17 residues. The CDR3 region has the DNA TGCGCCAGCAGTCAATCGGCAGACAGAGATTTCAAAAACATTCAGTACTTC. Translated, it gives CASSQSADRDFKNIQYF.

The chain is built from TRBV5-1 and TRBJ2-1, with 9 positions matching TRBD2. V was clipped by 0 bases and J by 10 bases; unmatched bases: 8. This CDR3 has 15 residues. Per germline, CDR1 SGHRS and CDR2 YFSETQ. The CDR3 is CASSLGSGLAREQFF. As DNA, the CDR3 is TGCGCCAGCAGCTTGGGTTCGGGACTAGCCCGCGAGCAGTTCTTC.

This clone is a singleton in its sample. The chain couples TRBV6-1 to TRBJ1-4; no clear D. The CDR3 sequence is 15 residues long. V was clipped by 5 bases and J by 4 bases, with 14 bases between them. CDR1 and CDR2 (germline): MNHNS, SASEGT. As DNA, the CDR3 is TGTGCCAGCAGTCCGAGGGTGGCACTTAATGAAAAACTGTTTTTT. This encodes CASSPRVALNEKLFF.

V and J are TRBV7-9 and TRBJ2-2, with TRBD2 identical over 10 bases. Germline V gives CDR1 SEHNR, CDR2 FQNEAQ (reference sequence). The CDR3 runs to 14 residues. V shed 11 bases and J 7 bases; nucleotides not matched to a gene: 10. CDR3 sequence: CAARTSGKNGELFF. The CDR3 region has the DNA TGTGCCGCCCGAACTAGCGGGAAGAACGGGGAGCTGTTTTTT. Supplemented by reference TRBV7-9 and TRBJ2-2, the full variable domain reads DTGVSQNPRHKITKRGQNVTFRCDPISEHNRLYWYRQTLGQGPEFLTYFQNEAQLEKSRLLSDRFSAERPKGSFSTLEIQRTEQGDSAMYLCAARTSGKNGELFFGEGSRLTVL.

V and J are TRBV19 and TRBJ2-1; TRBD1 aligns across 8 bases. Germline assignment: CDR1 LNHDA and CDR2 SQIVND (reference sequence). The V segment lost 5 bases and the J segment 9 bases; nucleotides outside the gene matches: 9. The CDR3 loop spans 14 amino acids. This chain's CDR3 is CASSLMTGASEQFF. CDR3 nucleotides: TGTGCCAGTAGTTTGATGACAGGGGCCAGTGAGCAGTTCTTC.

J is TRBJ2-3 and V is TRBV27; D tentatively reads TRBD1 or TRBD2 (5 bases each). V was cut by 2 bases and J by 1 base, with 10 bases left in between. The CDR3 runs 15 residues. Germline V gives CDR1 MNHEY, CDR2 SMNVEV (reference sequence). CDR3 sequence (DNA): TGTGCCAGCAGTTTAGGGGGTTACGGCACAGATACGCAGTATTTT. It codes for CASSLGGYGTDTQYF.